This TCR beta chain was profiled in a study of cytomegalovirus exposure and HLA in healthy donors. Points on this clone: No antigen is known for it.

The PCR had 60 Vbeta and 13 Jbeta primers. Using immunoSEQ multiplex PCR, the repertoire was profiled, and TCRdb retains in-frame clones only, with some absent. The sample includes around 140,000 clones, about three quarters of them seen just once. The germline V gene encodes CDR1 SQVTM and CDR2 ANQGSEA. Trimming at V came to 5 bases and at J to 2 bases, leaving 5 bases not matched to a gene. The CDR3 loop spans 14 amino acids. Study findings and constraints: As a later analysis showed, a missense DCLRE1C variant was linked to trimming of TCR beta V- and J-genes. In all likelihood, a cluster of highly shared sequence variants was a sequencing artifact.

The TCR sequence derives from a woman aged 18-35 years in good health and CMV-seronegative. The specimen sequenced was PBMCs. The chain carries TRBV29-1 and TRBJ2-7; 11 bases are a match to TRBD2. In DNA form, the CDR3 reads TGCAGCGTTTTAGCGGGAGGGAAAGCCTACGAGCAGTACTTC. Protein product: CSVLAGGKAYEQYF.